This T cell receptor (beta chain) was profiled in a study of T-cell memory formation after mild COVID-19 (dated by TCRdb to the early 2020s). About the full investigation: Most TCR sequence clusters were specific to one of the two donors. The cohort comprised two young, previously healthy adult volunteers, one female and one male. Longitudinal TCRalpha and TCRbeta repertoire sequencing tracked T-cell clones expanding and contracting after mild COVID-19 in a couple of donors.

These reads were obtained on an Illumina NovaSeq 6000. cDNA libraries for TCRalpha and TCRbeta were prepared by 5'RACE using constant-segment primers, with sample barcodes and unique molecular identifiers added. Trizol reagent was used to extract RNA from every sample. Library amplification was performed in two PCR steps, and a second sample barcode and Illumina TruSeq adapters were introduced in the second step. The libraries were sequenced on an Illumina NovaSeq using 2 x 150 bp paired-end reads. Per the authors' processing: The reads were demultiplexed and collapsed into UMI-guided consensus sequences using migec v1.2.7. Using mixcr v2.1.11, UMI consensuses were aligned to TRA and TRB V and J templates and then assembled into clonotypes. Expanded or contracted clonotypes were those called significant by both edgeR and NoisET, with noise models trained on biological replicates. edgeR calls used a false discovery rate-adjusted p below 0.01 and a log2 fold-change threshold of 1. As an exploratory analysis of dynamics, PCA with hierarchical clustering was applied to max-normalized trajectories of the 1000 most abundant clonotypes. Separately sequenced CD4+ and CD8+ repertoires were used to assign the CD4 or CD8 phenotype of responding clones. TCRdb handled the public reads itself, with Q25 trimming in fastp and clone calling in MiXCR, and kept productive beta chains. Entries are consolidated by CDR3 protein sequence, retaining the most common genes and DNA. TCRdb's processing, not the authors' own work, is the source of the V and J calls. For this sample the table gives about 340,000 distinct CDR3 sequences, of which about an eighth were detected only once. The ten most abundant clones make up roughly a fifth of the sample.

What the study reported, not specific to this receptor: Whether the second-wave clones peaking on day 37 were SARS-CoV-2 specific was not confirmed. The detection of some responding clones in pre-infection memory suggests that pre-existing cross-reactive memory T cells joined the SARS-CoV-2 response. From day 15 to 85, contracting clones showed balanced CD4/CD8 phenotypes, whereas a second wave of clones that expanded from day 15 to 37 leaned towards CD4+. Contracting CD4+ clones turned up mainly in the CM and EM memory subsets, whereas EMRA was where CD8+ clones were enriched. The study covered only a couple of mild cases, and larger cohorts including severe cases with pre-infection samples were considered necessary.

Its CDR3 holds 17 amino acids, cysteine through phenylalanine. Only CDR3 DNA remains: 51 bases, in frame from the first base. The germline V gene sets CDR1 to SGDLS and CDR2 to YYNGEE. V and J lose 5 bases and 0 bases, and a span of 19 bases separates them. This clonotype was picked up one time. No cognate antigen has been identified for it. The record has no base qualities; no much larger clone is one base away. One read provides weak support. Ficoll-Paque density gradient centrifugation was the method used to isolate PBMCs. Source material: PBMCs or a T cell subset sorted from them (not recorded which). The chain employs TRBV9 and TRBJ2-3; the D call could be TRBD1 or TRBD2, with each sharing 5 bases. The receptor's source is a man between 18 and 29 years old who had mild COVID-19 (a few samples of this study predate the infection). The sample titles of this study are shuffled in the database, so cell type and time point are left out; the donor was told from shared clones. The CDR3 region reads CASSLEGQTTSTDTQYF. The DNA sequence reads TGTGCCAGCAGTCTTGAGGGGCAGACTACTAGCACAGATACGCAGTATTTT.